A single sample gave rise to the 26 T cell receptor beta chains below, sequenced in a study of spatial heterogeneity in lung cancer. MiXCR, applied by TCRdb to the 5' RACE reads, yields one record per CDR3 protein. The profile covers 20,000 or so distinct CDR3 sequences, with about 9.1% appearing a single time and 35% to 45% taken by the ten largest. The sample's time point: blood at routine non-recurrence follow-up after resection. The starting material was PBMCs, obtained at follow-up. These receptors were taken from a female donor with early-stage non-small cell lung cancer.

This clonotype has at least ten counts. The gene calls are TRBV18 and TRBJ1-4, with 8 bases that match TRBD1. Trimming cost V 2 bases and J 5 bases; bases outside gene matches: 10. The CDR3 is made up of 17 amino acids. From germline, CDR1 is KGHSH and CDR2 LQKENI. The CDR3 here is CASSPNTGTGPNEKLFF. The DNA for the CDR3 is TGTGCCAGCTCACCAAATACCGGGACAGGACCGAATGAAAAACTGTTTTTT.

In its sample, this clonotype was seen many times. V gene TRBV9 combines with J gene TRBJ1-6, with 8 positions matching TRBD1. V gave up 1 base and J gave up 10 bases; unmatched junction bases: 7. The germline V gene has CDR1 SGDLS and CDR2 YYNGEE. The CDR3 has 15 residues. This CDR3 reads CASSVTTGVVSPLHF. The CDR3 coding sequence is TGTGCCAGCAGCGTAACGACAGGGGTGGTCTCACCCCTCCACTTT. Full variable domain (missing parts from reference TRBV9 and TRBJ1-6): DSGVTQTPKHLITATGQRVTLRCSPRSGDLSVYWYQQSLDQGLQFLIQYYNGEERAKGNILERFSAQQFPDLHSELNLSSLELGDSALYFCASSVTTGVVSPLHFGNGTRLTVT.

This clonotype was counted ten times or more. The chain combines TRBV30 with TRBJ1-2; D unresolved. Germline CDR1 GTSNPN, CDR2 SVGIG (reference sequence). The CDR3 has 14 amino acids. Deletions cut 2 bases from V and 1 base from J, with 11 bases between. The CDR3 here is CAWSKAEFNYGYTF. CDR3 coding DNA: TGTGCCTGGAGTAAGGCAGAATTTAACTATGGCTACACCTTC. Variable domain in full (rest from reference TRBV30 and TRBJ1-2): SQTIHQWPATLVQPVGSPLSLECTVEGTSNPNLYWYRQAAGRGLQLLFYSVGIGQISSEVPQNLSASRPQDRQFILSSKKLLLSDSGFYLCAWSKAEFNYGYTFGSGTRLTVV.

This clonotype was seen only a few times. The rearrangement joins TRBV5-1 to TRBJ2-5; 9 bases are shared with TRBD2. Germline CDR1 is SGHRS and CDR2 is YFSETQ. V dropped 0 bases and J dropped 3; count of bases not matched to a gene: 0. This CDR3 has 14 amino acids. The CDR3 loop is CASSLGGREETQYF. In DNA form, the CDR3 reads TGCGCCAGCAGCTTGGGCGGGAGGGAAGAGACCCAGTACTTC. Full variable domain (remainder filled in from reference TRBV5-1 and TRBJ2-5): KAGVTQTPRYLIKTRGQQVTLSCSPISGHRSVSWYQQTPGQGLQFLFEYFSETQRNKGNFPGRFSGRQFSNSRSEMNVSTLELGDSALYLCASSLGGREETQYFGPGTRLLVL.

The sample holds many counts of this clonotype. The chain carries TRBV19 and TRBJ1-5; a weak D match, TRBD1 (5 bases). Germline V lookup: CDR1 LNHDA, CDR2 SQIVND (reference sequence). The CDR3 consists of 14 residues. The V end was cut by 7 bases, the J end by 1 base, with 11 bases between. The CDR3 sequence: CASKTGVSNQPQHF. CDR3 nucleotide sequence: TGTGCCAGTAAGACGGGGGTGAGCAATCAGCCCCAGCATTTT.

This rearrangement joins TRBV6-5 to TRBJ2-3; D may be TRBD2 (5 bases). Germline V lookup: CDR1 MNHEY, CDR2 SVGAGI. The CDR3 has 12 residues. With 4 bases removed from V and 4 bases from J, the gap between germline ends came to 6 bases. Here the CDR3 DNA reads TGTGCCAGCAGTTCCGGGGCAGATACGCAGTATTTT. As protein: CASSSGADTQYF.

The sample holds many counts of this clonotype. The V and J genes are TRBV7-8 and TRBJ2-7; weak D call: TRBD2 (6 bases). Germline values: CDR1 SGHVS, CDR2 FQNEAQ. The germline V and J ends were trimmed by 4 bases and 0 bases, with 10 bases remaining between them. This CDR3 spans 14 amino acids. CDR3 DNA: TGTGCCAGCAGCTGGGACTGGCCCTCCTACGAGCAGTACTTC. This codes for CASSWDWPSYEQYF. Drawing the rest from reference TRBV7-8 and TRBJ2-7, the complete variable domain is GAGVSQSPRYKVAKRGQDVALRCDPISGHVSLFWYQQALGQGPEFLTYFQNEAQLDKSGLPSDRFFAERPEGSVSTLKIQRTQQEDSAVYLCASSWDWPSYEQYFGPGTRLTVT.

This clonotype was seen at least ten times. This chain joins TRBV28 and TRBJ1-1; D gene unclear. This CDR3 has 11 amino acids. V gave up 8 bases and J gave up 3 bases, with 7 bases separating them. Germline loops: CDR1 MDHEN, CDR2 SYDVKM. CDR3 amino acids: CASFGDTEAFF. The CDR3 DNA is TGTGCCAGCTTTGGTGACACTGAAGCTTTCTTT.

Many counts were recorded for this clonotype. The chain has TRBV11-1 and TRBJ1-4, with 9 bases lining up with TRBD1. The junction had 3 bases not matched to a gene; V was cut back by 5 bases and J by 5 bases. The CDR3 sequence is 14 residues long. Looked up from germline, CDR1 is SGHAT and CDR2 is FQDESV (reference sequence). CDR3 nucleotides: TGTGCCAGCAGCCACGGGACAGGGAATGAAAAACTGTTTTTT. Translating it yields CASSHGTGNEKLFF.

At least ten counts were recorded for this clonotype. The rearrangement uses TRBV20-1 and TRBJ2-5; D gene uncertain. Trimming removed 1 base at V and 5 bases at J, with 14 bases between. This CDR3 is 14 amino acids long. Germline loops: CDR1 DFQATT, CDR2 SNEGSKA (reference sequence). CDR3: CSARASHSRETQYF. The CDR3 bases are TGCAGTGCTAGAGCATCCCACAGTCGGGAGACCCAGTACTTC.

This clonotype was seen at least ten times. This chain joins TRBV18 and TRBJ1-1; TRBD1 matches 7 bases. Germline CDR1 and CDR2: KGHSH and LQKENI. This CDR3 comprises 16 residues. The V segment lost 5 bases and the J segment 2 bases; nucleotides outside the gene matches: 11. CDR3 in DNA: TGTGCCAGCTCAGCGCCAGGGGGTAGGGGAAACACTGAAGCTTTCTTT. Protein: CASSAPGGRGNTEAFF. Variable domain in full (rest from reference TRBV18 and TRBJ1-1): NAGVMQNPRHLVRRRGQEARLRCSPMKGHSHVYWYRQLPEEGLKFMVYLQKENIIDESGMPKERFSAEFPKEGPSILRIQQVVRGDSAAYFCASSAPGGRGNTEAFFGQGTRLTVV.

This clonotype occurred many times. The genes are TRBV4-1 and TRBJ1-1; perhaps TRBD1 as D (5 bases). V dropped 4 bases and J dropped 3 bases, with 21 bases sitting between them. The CDR3 has 17 amino acids. Germline V CDR1 and CDR2: MGHRA, YSYEKL. For the CDR3, the DNA is TGCGCCAGCAGCCCCGGGATGGGGCGCCGAATGGACACTGAAGCTTTCTTT. Translating it yields CASSPGMGRRMDTEAFF.

This clonotype turned up a few times. V is TRBV5-5 and J is TRBJ2-5; the match to TRBD1 covers 7 bases. V shed 4 bases, J shed 4 bases, and the junction held 7 bases outside the gene matches. This CDR3 has 14 amino acids. Germline-derived CDR1 and CDR2 are SGHKS and YYEKEE (reference sequence). CDR3 nucleotides: TGTGCCAGCAGCCCCGAGGGGACAGCAGAGACCCAGTACTTC. Translating gives CASSPEGTAETQYF.

This clonotype occurred many times. V is TRBV6-5 and J is TRBJ1-6; weak D call: TRBD1 (6 bases). Germline CDR1 is MNHEY and CDR2 is SVGAGI. V lost 0 bases to trimming and J lost 17 bases, with 17 bases between them. The CDR3 sequence is 14 residues long. The CDR3 here is CASSYSIGGGLVHF. CDR3 sequence (DNA): TGTGCCAGCAGTTACTCGATTGGGGGCGGCCTAGTCCACTTT.

This clonotype showed up many times. The gene calls are TRBV4-1 and TRBJ2-7; TRBD2 matches at 7 bases. The junction had 14 bases not matched to a gene; V was cut back by 4 bases and J by 5 bases. CDR1 is MGHRA and CDR2 is YSYEKL in the germline V gene. CDR3 size: 16 residues. CDR3 nucleotides: TGCGCCAGCAGCCGGTACACCCCCAGCGGGGACCACGAGCAGTACTTC. The encoded protein is CASSRYTPSGDHEQYF.

This clonotype was counted ten times or more. This chain links TRBV6-5 with TRBJ2-7; TRBD1 matches at 7 bases. Germline loops: CDR1 MNHEY, CDR2 SVGAGI. The V and J ends lost 6 bases and 3 bases, in that order; junction bases with no gene match: 5. There are 13 residues in the CDR3. CDR3 bases: TGTGCCAGCAGCCGGGACAGCCACTACGAGCAGTACTTC. Translation: CASSRDSHYEQYF.

This clonotype was found many times. The chain joins TRBV2 to TRBJ2-1, with 7 bases that match TRBD2. Germline CDR1 reads SNHLY; CDR2 reads FYNNEI. V shed 6 bases, J shed 0 bases, and the junction held 5 bases outside the gene matches. CDR3 size: 15 residues. The CDR3 region is CASRGAGSSYNEQFF. The CDR3 DNA sequence: TGTGCCAGCAGGGGAGCGGGGAGCTCCTACAATGAGCAGTTCTTC.

This clonotype was seen at least ten times. V is TRBV6-6 and J is TRBJ2-7; maybe TRBD2 (6 bases). With 8 bases removed from V and 2 bases from J, the gap between germline ends came to 16 bases. The germline V gene has CDR1 MNHNY and CDR2 SVGAGI (reference sequence). This CDR3 contains 14 residues. CDR3 DNA: TGTGCCAGCCATTGGGGGGACTCCACCTACGAGCAGTACTTC. Its protein is CASHWGDSTYEQYF.

In this sample, this clonotype turned up many times. CDR3 protein: CASSARWTSGGGNEQFF. In DNA form, the CDR3 reads TGTGCCAGCAGCGCAAGGTGGACTAGCGGGGGGGGCAATGAGCAGTTCTTC. The chain uses TRBV5-4 and TRBJ2-1; 15 nucleotides line up with TRBD2. Trimming removed 4 bases from V and 6 bases from J; junction bases left unmatched: 8. CDR1 SGHNT and CDR2 YYREEE come from the germline V gene (reference sequence). The CDR3 spans 17 residues. Full variable domain (remainder filled in from reference TRBV5-4 and TRBJ2-1): ETGVTQSPTHLIKTRGQQVTLRCSSQSGHNTVSWYQQALGQGPQFIFQYYREEENGRGNFPPRFSGLQFPNYSSELNVNALELDDSALYLCASSARWTSGGGNEQFFGPGTRLTVL.

This clonotype was detected many times. The chain recombines TRBV19 with TRBJ2-2; D gene unclear. CDR3 length equals 16 residues. V was shortened by 10 bases and J by 6 bases, with 24 bases between the two germline ends. Germline V CDR1 and CDR2: LNHDA, SQIVND (reference sequence). Here the CDR3 reads CATDPSQRGPAGELFF. In DNA, the CDR3 is TGTGCCACCGATCCCAGCCAGCGAGGACCCGCCGGGGAGCTGTTTTTT.

This clonotype occurred a few times. The gene calls are TRBV12-5 and TRBJ1-3, with D uncertain. The CDR3 is made up of 13 amino acids. Germline V lookup: CDR1 LGHNT, CDR2 FRNRAP. Trimming cost V 6 bases and J 3 bases, with 9 bases left between them. The chain's CDR3 is CASGPGLGNTIYF. The CDR3 DNA reads TGTGCTAGTGGACCGGGTCTTGGAAACACCATATATTTT.

This clonotype showed up many times. The chain couples TRBV11-2 to TRBJ2-5; TRBD2 aligns across 7 bases. Trimming took 5 bases from V and 0 from J; bases not matched to a gene: 6. The germline CDR1 and CDR2 sequences are SGHAT and FQNNGV. The CDR3 consists of 15 residues. In DNA form, the CDR3 reads TGTGCCAGCAGCCAGCTGCTAGCGGACCAAGAGACCCAGTACTTC. Amino acid sequence: CASSQLLADQETQYF. Full variable domain (rest looked up from reference TRBV11-2 and TRBJ2-5): EAGVAQSPRYKIIEKRQSVAFWCNPISGHATLYWYQQILGQGPKLLIQFQNNGVVDDSQLPKDRFSAERLKGVDSTLKIQPAKLEDSAVYLCASSQLLADQETQYFGPGTRLLVL.

This clonotype was observed many times. The CDR3 coding sequence is TGTGCCAGCACATCTGGACAGGGGAATCAGCCCCAGCATTTT. Translating it yields CASTSGQGNQPQHF. The rearrangement links TRBV28 to TRBJ1-5; 9 bases line up with TRBD1. The V and J ends lost 7 bases and 4 bases, in that order; junction bases with no gene match: 5. The CDR3 runs 14 residues. Germline assignment: CDR1 MDHEN and CDR2 SYDVKM.

This clonotype was picked up many times. The chain is built from TRBV28 and TRBJ1-5, with D perhaps matching TRBD1 (5 bases). The germline V gene encodes CDR1 MDHEN and CDR2 SYDVKM. V gave up 5 bases and J gave up 3 bases, with 14 bases separating them. This CDR3 region has 15 residues. The CDR3 is CASSPTQGNNQPQHF. CDR3 DNA sequence: TGTGCCAGCAGTCCTACTCAGGGTAACAATCAGCCCCAGCATTTT.

This clonotype was seen repeatedly, ten times or more. The chain is built from TRBV27 and TRBJ1-2; TRBD1 agrees at 8 bases. With 2 bases clipped from V and 8 bases from J, the junction kept 13 bases outside the gene matches. Germline V gene data show CDR1 as MNHEY and CDR2 as SMNVEV (reference sequence). The CDR3 has 16 amino acids. Here the CDR3 reads CASSLEDRADLSGYTF. The CDR3, as DNA: TGTGCCAGCAGTTTAGAGGACAGGGCCGATCTATCGGGCTACACCTTC.

This clonotype showed up many times. The chain links TRBV5-1 to TRBJ2-7; TRBD2 matches at 10 bases. The CDR3 has 15 amino acids. V gave up 4 bases and J gave up 1 base; unmatched junction bases: 5. Per germline, CDR1 SGHRS and CDR2 YFSETQ. This CDR3 is CASSKTSGWSYEQYF. CDR3 nucleotides: TGCGCCAGCAGCAAGACTAGCGGGTGGTCCTACGAGCAGTACTTC.